The source of this TCR beta chain is a study of cytomegalovirus exposure and HLA in healthy donors. Sequenced by immunoSEQ multiplex PCR; TCRdb stores in-frame clones only, minus some. The table lists roughly 56,000 clones, 85% to 95% of them singletons. Trimming shortened V by 4 bases and J by 3 bases, and 12 bases separated the two germline ends. The germline V gene encodes CDR1 SGHVS and CDR2 FNYEAQ. The CDR3 is 14 residues long. The sample taken for sequencing was PBMCs. The chain combines TRBV7-6 with TRBJ2-5; the D gene is possibly TRBD1 (5 bases). This TCR was recovered from a man aged 18 to 30 in good health and CMV-seronegative. The CDR3 here is CASSSGHWEETQYF. CDR3 sequence (DNA): TGTGCCAGCAGCTCCGGACACTGGGAAGAGACCCAGTACTTC.